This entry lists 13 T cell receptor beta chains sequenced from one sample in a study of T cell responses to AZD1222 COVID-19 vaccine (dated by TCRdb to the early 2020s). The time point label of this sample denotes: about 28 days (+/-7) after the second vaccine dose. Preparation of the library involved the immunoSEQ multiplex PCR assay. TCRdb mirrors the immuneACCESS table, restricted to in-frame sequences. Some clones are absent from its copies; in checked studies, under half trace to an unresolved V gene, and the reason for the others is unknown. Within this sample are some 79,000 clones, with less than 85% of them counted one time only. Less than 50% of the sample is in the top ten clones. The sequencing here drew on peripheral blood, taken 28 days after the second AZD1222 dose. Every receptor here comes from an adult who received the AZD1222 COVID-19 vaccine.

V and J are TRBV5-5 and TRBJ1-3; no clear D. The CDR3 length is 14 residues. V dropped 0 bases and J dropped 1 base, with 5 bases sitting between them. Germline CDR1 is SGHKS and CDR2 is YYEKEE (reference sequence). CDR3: CASSLEGSGNTIYF. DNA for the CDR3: TGTGCCAGCAGCTTGGAGGGTTCTGGAAACACCATATATTTT.

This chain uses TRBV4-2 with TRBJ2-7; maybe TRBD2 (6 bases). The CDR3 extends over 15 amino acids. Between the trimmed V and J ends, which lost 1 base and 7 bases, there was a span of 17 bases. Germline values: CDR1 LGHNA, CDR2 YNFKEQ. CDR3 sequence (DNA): TGTGCCAGCAGCCAAGCCCTTCAGGGACTGGGGGAGCAGTACTTC. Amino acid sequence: CASSQALQGLGEQYF.

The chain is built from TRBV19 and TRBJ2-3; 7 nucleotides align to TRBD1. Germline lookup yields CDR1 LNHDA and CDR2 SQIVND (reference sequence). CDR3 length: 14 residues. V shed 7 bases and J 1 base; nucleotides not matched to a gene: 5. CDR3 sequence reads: CASNEGAGTDTQYF. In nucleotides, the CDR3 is TGTGCCAGTAATGAGGGGGCTGGCACAGATACGCAGTATTTT.

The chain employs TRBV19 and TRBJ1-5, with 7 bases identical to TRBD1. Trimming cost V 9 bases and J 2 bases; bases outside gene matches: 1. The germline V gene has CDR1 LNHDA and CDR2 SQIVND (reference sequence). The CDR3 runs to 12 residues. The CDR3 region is CASGQGNQPQHF. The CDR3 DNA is TGTGCCAGCGGACAGGGCAATCAGCCCCAGCATTTT.

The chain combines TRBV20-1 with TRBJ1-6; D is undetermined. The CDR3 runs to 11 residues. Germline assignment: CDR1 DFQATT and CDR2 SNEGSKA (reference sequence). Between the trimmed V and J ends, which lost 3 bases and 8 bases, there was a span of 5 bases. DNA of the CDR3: TGCAGTGCTAGTGGGGATTCACCCCTCCACTTT. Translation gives CSASGDSPLHF.

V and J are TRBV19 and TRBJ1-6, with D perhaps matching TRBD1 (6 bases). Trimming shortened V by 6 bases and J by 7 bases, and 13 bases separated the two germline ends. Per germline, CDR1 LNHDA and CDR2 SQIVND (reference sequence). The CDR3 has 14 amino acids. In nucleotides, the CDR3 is TGTGCCAGTAGCCTGGACAGTAGGAATTCACCCCTCCACTTT. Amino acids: CASSLDSRNSPLHF.

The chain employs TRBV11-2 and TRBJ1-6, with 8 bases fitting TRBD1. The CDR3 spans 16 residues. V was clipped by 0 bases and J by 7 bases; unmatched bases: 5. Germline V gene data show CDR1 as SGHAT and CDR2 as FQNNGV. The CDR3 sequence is CASSLEVTGANSPLHF. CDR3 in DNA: TGTGCCAGCAGCTTAGAGGTGACAGGGGCCAATTCACCCCTCCACTTT.

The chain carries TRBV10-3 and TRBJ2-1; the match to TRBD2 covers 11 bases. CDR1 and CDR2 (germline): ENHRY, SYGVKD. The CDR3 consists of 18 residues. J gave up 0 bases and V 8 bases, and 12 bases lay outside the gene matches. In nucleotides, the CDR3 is TGTGCCATCGGATCAATAGCGGGAGGGCTAACCTCCTACAATGAGCAGTTCTTC. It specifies CAIGSIAGGLTSYNEQFF.

The CDR3 is CASSPQRGYTF. DNA of the CDR3: TGTGCCAGCAGTCCCCAACGGGGCTACACCTTC. The gene calls are TRBV28 and TRBJ1-2; D is unclear. The CDR3 covers 11 residues. In germline, CDR1 is MDHEN, CDR2 SYDVKM. V gave up 5 bases and J gave up 8 bases, with 9 bases separating them.

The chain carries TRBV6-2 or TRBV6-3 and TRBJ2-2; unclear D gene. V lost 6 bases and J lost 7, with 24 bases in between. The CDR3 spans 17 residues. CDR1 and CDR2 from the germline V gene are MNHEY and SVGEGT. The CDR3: CASSPIFVGVLVGELFF. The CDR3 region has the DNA TGTGCCAGCAGCCCTATTTTTGTTGGAGTGCTTGTCGGGGAGCTGTTTTTT.

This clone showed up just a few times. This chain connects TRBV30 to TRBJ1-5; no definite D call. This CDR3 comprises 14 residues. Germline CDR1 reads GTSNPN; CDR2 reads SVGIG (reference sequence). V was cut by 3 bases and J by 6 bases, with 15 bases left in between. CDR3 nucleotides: TGTGCCTGGAGCCCAGAGCCCCACGGTCAGCCCCAGCATTTT. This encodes CAWSPEPHGQPQHF.

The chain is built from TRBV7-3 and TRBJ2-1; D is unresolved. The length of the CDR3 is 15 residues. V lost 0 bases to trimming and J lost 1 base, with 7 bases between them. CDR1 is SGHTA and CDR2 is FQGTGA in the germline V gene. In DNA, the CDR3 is TGTGCCAGCAGCTTAACAAGAGATTCCTACAATGAGCAGTTCTTC. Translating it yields CASSLTRDSYNEQFF.

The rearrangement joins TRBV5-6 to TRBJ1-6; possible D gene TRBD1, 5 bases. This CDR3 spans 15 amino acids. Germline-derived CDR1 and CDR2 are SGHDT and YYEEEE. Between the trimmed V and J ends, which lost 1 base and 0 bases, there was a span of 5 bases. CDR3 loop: CASSLRGSYNSPLHF. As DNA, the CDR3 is TGTGCCAGCAGCTTGAGGGGCTCCTATAATTCACCCCTCCACTTT.